This TCR delta chain was obtained from a study of Vδ1+ human thymocytes. This clone was recorded a few times. Its specificity is unknown. Study findings and constraints: Thymic TRG and TRD repertoires appeared highly polyclonal, with Gaussian CDR3 length distributions.

Looked up from germline, CDR1 is GEAIGNYY and CDR2 is EKD. Trimming at V came to 0 bases and at J to 0 bases, leaving 6 bases not matched to a gene. The CDR3 runs to 17 residues. RNA was extracted from the cells and then reverse transcribed. CDR3 amplicons came from multiplex PCR with pooled V-gene forward and constant-region reverse primers. TCRdb used CATT to re-call clones from the multiplex PCR reads. Of some 73,000 delta-chain clones listed, around 35% are singletons. The sequenced material came from Vdelta1+ gamma-delta thymocytes from the thymus. Subset specified: FACS-sorted CD3+ TCRalphabeta- TCRVdelta1+ TCRVdelta2- thymocytes. The chain combines TRDV2 with TRDJ1; TRDD3 matches 10 bases. This sequence originates from a boy younger than two who had congenital heart surgery. CDR3 residues: CACDTGNWGMYTDKLIF. The DNA of the CDR3 is TGTGCCTGTGACACCGGTAACTGGGGGATGTACACCGATAAACTCATCTTT.